This T cell receptor beta chain emerged from a study of blood T cell repertoires in COVID-19. Background on the study: The samples span acute and convalescent COVID-19 from the United States, Italy and Spain.

Patients in Seattle were enrolled during active infection, then followed longitudinally. The CDR3 extends over 15 amino acids. Trimming took 0 bases from V and 0 from J, leaving 6 bases between them. Germline CDR1 is LGHDT and CDR2 is YNNKEL (reference sequence). In the authors' workflow: Estimation of nucleated cell counts relied on the amplification of reference gene primers. Using immunoSEQ multiplex PCR, the repertoire was profiled, and TCRdb retains in-frame clones only, with some absent. The D gene and trimming were derived from the DNA, and the V and J assignments and clone size from that table. The table records under 200,000 clones, 79% of them present only once.

The chain has TRBV3-1 (or the pseudogene TRBV3-2) and TRBJ1-5, with unresolved D. This TCR was recovered from a woman in her sixties or seventies with COVID-19, enrolled during active disease. Source material: peripheral blood. The CDR3 here is CASSQEAGSNQPQHF. Written as DNA, the CDR3 is TGTGCCAGCAGCCAAGAAGCGGGTAGCAATCAGCCCCAGCATTTT.